What follows are 19 T cell receptor beta chains derived from one specimen sequenced in a study of post-analysis software for immune sequencing data. Unique molecular identifiers were present in the TCR beta cDNA libraries. MiXCR, applied by TCRdb to the PCR reads, yields one record per CDR3 protein. The data hold about 430,000 distinct CDR3 sequences, with approximately 39% observed a single time. The study, taken as a whole, reports: The five TRBV segments detected at higher frequency in patients than in controls included TRBV5-6, TRBV5-1 and TRBV20-1.

Their cognate antigens are unknown. Sequencing used blood. Receptor source: a girl aged 2 to 9 with multiple sclerosis.

This clonotype was found a few times. This chain connects TRBV9 to TRBJ1-2, with TRBD1 as a possible D gene (5 bases). Germline CDR1 and CDR2: SGDLS and YYNGEE. The CDR3 loop spans 14 amino acids. Trimming removed 5 bases from V and 1 base from J, with 12 bases in between. The CDR3 reads CASSGSQDNYGYTF. DNA for the CDR3: TGTGCCAGCAGTGGCTCACAGGATAACTATGGCTACACCTTC.

V and J are TRBV12-3 or TRBV12-4 and TRBJ2-2; D possibly corresponds to TRBD2 (5 bases). With 2 bases removed from V and 0 bases from J, the gap between germline ends came to 13 bases. The CDR3 contains 17 residues. The chain's CDR3 is CASSLSGRAANTGELFF. For the CDR3, the DNA is TGTGCCAGCAGTTTAAGCGGTCGGGCTGCGAACACCGGGGAGCTGTTTTTT.

The chain has TRBV14 and TRBJ2-1; 12 bases fit TRBD2. Losses at the gene ends were 4 bases for V and 0 bases for J; bases not matched to a gene: 4. This CDR3 spans 17 amino acids. Per the germline V gene, CDR1 is SGHDN and CDR2 is FVKESK. CDR3 sequence: CASSLRTSGISYNEQFF. DNA for the CDR3: TGTGCCAGCAGCCTCAGGACTAGCGGGATCTCCTACAATGAGCAGTTCTTC.

The chain employs TRBV4-1 and TRBJ2-7; the match to TRBD2 covers 10 bases. CDR3 length equals 16 residues. CDR1 is MGHRA, CDR2 YSYEKL, per germline. With V trimmed by 4 bases and J by 3 bases, 9 bases remained unmatched. In DNA, the CDR3 is TGCGCCAGCAGCCCGATGGGACTAGCGAAACACTACGAGCAGTACTTC. Translation: CASSPMGLAKHYEQYF.

This clonotype has only a few counts. The V and J genes are TRBV14 and TRBJ2-3, with unresolved D. The CDR3 is 12 residues long. Germline V gives CDR1 SGHDN, CDR2 FVKESK. Between the trimmed V and J ends, which lost 8 bases and 0 bases, there was a span of 6 bases. The CDR3 here is CASGLSTDTQYF. Here the CDR3 DNA reads TGTGCCAGCGGATTAAGCACAGATACGCAGTATTTT.

The sample holds a few counts of this clonotype. The V call is TRBV10-3, the J call TRBJ1-5; a possible D gene is TRBD1 (6 bases). Trimming removed 8 bases from V and 0 bases from J, with 14 bases in between. Per germline, CDR1 ENHRY and CDR2 SYGVKD. This CDR3 contains 15 residues. The CDR3 DNA follows: TGTGCCATCGGCCAGGGGACATATAGCAATCAGCCCCAGCATTTT. It encodes CAIGQGTYSNQPQHF.

The chain joins TRBV3-1 to TRBJ2-3; D is uncertain. Germline V gives CDR1 LGHDT, CDR2 YNNKEL (reference sequence). Trimming took 1 base from V and 1 from J, leaving 9 bases between them. The CDR3 loop spans 15 amino acids. DNA of the CDR3: TGTGCCAGCAGCCAAGCATATTTAGGCACAGATACGCAGTATTTT. Translating it yields CASSQAYLGTDTQYF.

This clonotype was seen a single time. J is TRBJ1-1 and V is TRBV27, with D maybe TRBD1 (5 bases). The CDR3 covers 13 residues. From germline, CDR1 is MNHEY and CDR2 SMNVEV (reference sequence). V lost 6 bases to trimming and J lost 0 bases, with 8 bases between them. CDR3 in DNA: TGTGCCAGCAGGCGGGGGATGAACACTGAAGCTTTCTTT. It yields the protein CASRRGMNTEAFF.

This clonotype occurred once. This chain joins TRBV7-2 and TRBJ2-3; D possibly matches TRBD1 or TRBD2 (6 bases each). V was pared by 1 base and J by 1 base, with 9 bases between. The CDR3 covers 15 residues. CDR1 is SGHTA, CDR2 FQGNSA, per germline. The CDR3 reads CASSLGGAGTDTQYF. The CDR3 nucleotides are TGTGCCAGCAGCTTAGGGGGGGCCGGCACAGATACGCAGTATTTT.

This chain joins TRBV20-1 and TRBJ2-3, with unresolved D. CDR1 and CDR2 from the germline V gene are DFQATT and SNEGSKA (reference sequence). The CDR3 loop spans 13 amino acids. V was cut by 3 bases and J by 0 bases, with 7 bases left in between. CDR3 sequence: CSARGSSTDTQYF. DNA for the CDR3: TGCAGTGCTAGGGGCAGTAGCACAGATACGCAGTATTTT.

This clonotype was found a few times. The chain is built from TRBV7-3 and TRBJ2-7, with D hard to call. The V end was cut by 6 bases, the J end by 6 bases, with 12 bases between. Germline V gene sequence: CDR1 SGHTA, CDR2 FQGTGA. CDR3 length: 12 amino acids. CDR3 DNA sequence: TGTGCCAGCAGTCCTCCCACGGGCGAGCAGTACTTC. This encodes CASSPPTGEQYF.

The gene calls are TRBV28 and TRBJ1-1; TRBD1 is a possible D gene (6 bases). V was cut by 6 bases and J by 5 bases, with 19 bases left in between. This CDR3 is built from 15 residues. CDR1 is MDHEN, CDR2 SYDVKM, per germline. This CDR3 is CASRPAGRGETEAFF. The CDR3 DNA reads as TGTGCCAGCAGACCCGCCGGCAGGGGAGAGACTGAAGCTTTCTTT.

V usage is TRBV25-1 and J usage is TRBJ1-6; 7 bases align to TRBD1. Losses at the gene ends were 6 bases for V and 7 bases for J; bases not matched to a gene: 6. The CDR3 is 14 residues long. From germline, CDR1 is MGHDK and CDR2 SYGVNS. The DNA for the CDR3 is TGTGCCAGCAGCCGAACAGGGGAGAATTCACCCCTCCACTTT. It specifies CASSRTGENSPLHF.

This clonotype was recorded many times. The chain links TRBV29-1 to TRBJ1-2; 7 bases are a match to TRBD1. CDR3 length: 15 residues. V shed 0 bases, J shed 2 bases, and the junction held 6 bases outside the gene matches. Per the germline V gene, CDR1 is SQVTM and CDR2 is ANQGSEA. The CDR3 region is CSVEEESQGNYGYTF. The CDR3 nucleotides are TGCAGCGTTGAAGAAGAATCACAGGGGAACTATGGCTACACCTTC.

This clonotype appeared a few times. V usage is TRBV7-3 and J usage is TRBJ2-5; no clear D gene. The germline V gene has CDR1 SGHTA and CDR2 FQGTGA. V dropped 0 bases and J dropped 1 base, with 9 bases sitting between them. The CDR3 spans 15 residues. The CDR3, as DNA: TGTGCCAGCAGCTTAACCGCACAGTCCCAAGAGACCCAGTACTTC. Protein: CASSLTAQSQETQYF. Full variable domain (remainder filled in from reference TRBV7-3 and TRBJ2-5): GAGVSQTPSNKVTEKGKYVELRCDPISGHTALYWYRQSLGQGPEFLIYFQGTGAADDSGLPNDRFFAVRPEGSVSTLKIQRTERGDSAVYLCASSLTAQSQETQYFGPGTRLLVL.

This rearrangement joins TRBV12-3 or TRBV12-4 to TRBJ1-2; 7 bases fit TRBD1. This CDR3 is built from 13 residues. After removal of 10 bases from V and 6 bases from J, the junction contained 11 bases not matched to a gene. CDR3 nucleotide sequence: TGTGCCAACAGCCGAGATACAGGGGATGGCTACACCTTC. Residues: CANSRDTGDGYTF.

V usage is TRBV6-1 and J usage is TRBJ1-5; D uncertain. V lost 3 bases, J lost 2 bases, and 8 bases lay in between. Germline CDR1 and CDR2: MNHNS and SASEGT. The CDR3 spans 14 residues. This chain's CDR3 is CASSDRQRNQPQHF. The CDR3 DNA reads TGTGCCAGCAGTGATAGGCAACGCAATCAGCCCCAGCATTTT.

This clonotype was found once. V is TRBV7-2 and J is TRBJ1-2; a weak D match, TRBD1 (6 bases). This CDR3 is built from 14 residues. V dropped 5 bases and J dropped 2 bases, with 12 bases sitting between them. CDR1 is SGHTA and CDR2 is FQGNSA in the germline V gene. This CDR3 is CASSQYTGNYGYTF. Here the CDR3 DNA reads TGTGCCAGCAGCCAGTATACAGGGAACTATGGCTACACCTTC.

The chain links TRBV12-3 or TRBV12-4 to TRBJ1-1; maybe TRBD1 (6 bases). V was cut by 4 bases and J by 6 bases, with 9 bases left in between. This CDR3 is 12 amino acids long. The CDR3 region is CASSSQGPEAFF. Here the CDR3 DNA reads TGTGCCAGCAGTTCCCAGGGGCCTGAAGCTTTCTTT.